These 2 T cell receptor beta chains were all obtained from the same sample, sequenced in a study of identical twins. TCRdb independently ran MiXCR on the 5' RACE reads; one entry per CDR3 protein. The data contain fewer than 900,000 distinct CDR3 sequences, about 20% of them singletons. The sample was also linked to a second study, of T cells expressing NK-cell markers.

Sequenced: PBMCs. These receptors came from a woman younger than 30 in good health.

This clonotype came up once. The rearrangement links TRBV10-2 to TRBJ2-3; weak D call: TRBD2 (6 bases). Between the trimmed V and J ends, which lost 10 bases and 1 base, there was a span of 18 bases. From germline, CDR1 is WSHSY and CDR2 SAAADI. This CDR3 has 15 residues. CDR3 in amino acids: CATTALPGGTDTQYF. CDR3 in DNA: TGCGCCACTACCGCTCTCCCGGGGGGCACAGATACGCAGTATTTT.

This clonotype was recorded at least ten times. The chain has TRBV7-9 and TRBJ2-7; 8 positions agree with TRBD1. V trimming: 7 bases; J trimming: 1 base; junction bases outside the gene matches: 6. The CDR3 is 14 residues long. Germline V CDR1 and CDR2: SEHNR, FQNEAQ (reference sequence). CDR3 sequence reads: CASTKGQASYEQYF. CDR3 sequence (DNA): TGTGCCAGCACCAAGGGACAGGCATCCTACGAGCAGTACTTC.